This T cell receptor beta chain was sequenced during a study of shared clonotypes between healthy human individuals. Within Nashville, Tennessee resided all donors, each a Caucasian adult. The study, taken as a whole, reports: Some clonotypes were shared by all four sorted-subset donors, while others were not shared. The non-shared ones had lower generation probabilities than the shared ones.

Germline V lookup: CDR1 SGDLS, CDR2 YYNGEE. Trimming left V 0 bases short and J 4 bases short, with 10 bases between. This CDR3 has 14 amino acids. In the case of this clone: Its specificity is not known.

Genomic DNA from each subset was divided evenly over several immunoSEQ plates. When replicate PCRs were run on sorted subsets, they used approximately 0.2 ug DNA, roughly 30,000 T cell genomes. Produced via immunoSEQ multiplex PCR; TCRdb's table is partial and in-frame only. The sample comprises approximately 2.5 million clones, 90% to 95% of which are singletons, and about 0.38% rests with the top ten. V gene TRBV9 combines with J gene TRBJ2-5, with D uncertain. The sequenced sample consisted of naive CD4+ T cells from PBMCs. Subset: CD45RA+ positively selected. The clonotype originates from a man in his late teens or twenties in good health. Some clones in this sample may be carry-over from other donors' samples. The CDR3 is CASSVAPETETQYF. CDR3 sequence (DNA): TGTGCCAGCAGCGTAGCGCCGGAGACAGAGACCCAGTACTTC.